Below are 2 T cell receptor beta chains sequenced from a single sample in a study of blood T cell repertoires in COVID-19. Using immunoSEQ multiplex PCR, the repertoire was profiled, and TCRdb retains in-frame clones only, with some absent. Of 100,000 to 150,000 clones listed, around four fifths are singletons. Sequenced: peripheral blood. The source of these receptors is a man aged 80 or over with active or convalescent COVID-19.

The rearrangement uses TRBV5-4 and TRBJ2-5; D remains unclear. CDR1 is SGHNT and CDR2 is YYREEE in the germline V gene (reference sequence). This CDR3 is 14 amino acids long. Trimming pared 0 bases from V and 1 base from J, leaving 7 bases between. The CDR3 DNA reads as TGTGCCAGCAGCTTGGCGAACAGCCAAGAGACCCAGTACTTC. Translated, it gives CASSLANSQETQYF.

This chain joins TRBV7-6 and TRBJ2-1; D is possibly TRBD2 (5 bases). Germline-derived CDR1 and CDR2 are SGHVS and FNYEAQ. This CDR3 region has 15 residues. V was pared by 1 base and J by 6 bases, with 13 bases between. CDR3 in DNA: TGTGCCAGCAGCTTAGAGGTTTGGGCGGGCAATGAGCAGTTCTTC. It codes for CASSLEVWAGNEQFF.